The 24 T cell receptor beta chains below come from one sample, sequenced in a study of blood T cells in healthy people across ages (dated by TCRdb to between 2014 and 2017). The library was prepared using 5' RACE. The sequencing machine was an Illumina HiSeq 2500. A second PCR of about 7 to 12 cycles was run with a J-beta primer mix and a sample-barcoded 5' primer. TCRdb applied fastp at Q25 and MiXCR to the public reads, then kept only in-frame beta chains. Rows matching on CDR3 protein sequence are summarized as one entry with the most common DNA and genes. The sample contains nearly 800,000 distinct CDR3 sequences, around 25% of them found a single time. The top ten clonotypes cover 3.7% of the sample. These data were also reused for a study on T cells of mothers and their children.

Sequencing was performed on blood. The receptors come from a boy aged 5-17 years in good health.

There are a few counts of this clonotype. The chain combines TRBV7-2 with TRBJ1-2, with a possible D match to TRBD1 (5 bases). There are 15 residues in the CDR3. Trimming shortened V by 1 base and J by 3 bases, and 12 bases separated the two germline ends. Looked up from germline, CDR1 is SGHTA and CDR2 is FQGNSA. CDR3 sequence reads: CASSLEPGGDYGYTF. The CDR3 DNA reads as TGTGCCAGCAGCTTAGAACCCGGGGGAGACTATGGCTACACCTTC.

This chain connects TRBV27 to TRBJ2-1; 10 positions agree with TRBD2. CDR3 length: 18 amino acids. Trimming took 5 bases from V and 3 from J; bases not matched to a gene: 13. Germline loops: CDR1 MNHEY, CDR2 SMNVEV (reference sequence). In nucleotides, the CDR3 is TGTGCCAGCAGTCTGTCGACTAGCGGGCTCACCTTCTACAATGAGCAGTTCTTC. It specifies CASSLSTSGLTFYNEQFF.

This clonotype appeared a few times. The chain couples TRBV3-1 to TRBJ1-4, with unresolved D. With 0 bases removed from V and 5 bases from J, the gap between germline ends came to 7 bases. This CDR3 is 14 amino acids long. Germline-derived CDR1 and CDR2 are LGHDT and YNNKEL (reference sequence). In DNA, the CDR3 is TGTGCCAGCAGCCAAGAACGGAGCAATGAAAAACTGTTTTTT. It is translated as CASSQERSNEKLFF.

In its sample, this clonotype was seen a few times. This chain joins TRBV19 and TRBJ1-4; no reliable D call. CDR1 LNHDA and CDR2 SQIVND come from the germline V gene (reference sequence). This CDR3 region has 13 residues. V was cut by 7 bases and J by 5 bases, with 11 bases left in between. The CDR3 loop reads CASKADENEKLFF. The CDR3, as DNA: TGTGCCAGTAAGGCCGACGAAAATGAAAAACTGTTTTTT.

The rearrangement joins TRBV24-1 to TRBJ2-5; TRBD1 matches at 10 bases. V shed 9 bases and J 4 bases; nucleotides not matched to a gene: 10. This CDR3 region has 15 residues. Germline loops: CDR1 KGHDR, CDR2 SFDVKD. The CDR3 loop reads CATGWDRGGGETQYF. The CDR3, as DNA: TGTGCCACCGGTTGGGACAGGGGTGGGGGAGAGACCCAGTACTTC.

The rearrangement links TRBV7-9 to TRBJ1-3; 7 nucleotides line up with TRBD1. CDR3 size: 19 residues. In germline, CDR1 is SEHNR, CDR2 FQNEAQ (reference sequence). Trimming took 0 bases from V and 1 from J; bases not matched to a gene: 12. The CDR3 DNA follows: TGTGCCAGCAGCTTAGCGCTCACAGGGGATTTAGGTTCTGGAAACACCATATATTTT. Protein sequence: CASSLALTGDLGSGNTIYF.

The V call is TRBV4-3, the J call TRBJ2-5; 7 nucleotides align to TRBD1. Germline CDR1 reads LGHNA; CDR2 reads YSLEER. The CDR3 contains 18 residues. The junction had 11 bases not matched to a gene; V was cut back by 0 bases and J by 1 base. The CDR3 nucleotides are TGCGCCAGCAGCCAAGATCGGGTCGGCAGGGGGACCCAAGAGACCCAGTACTTC. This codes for CASSQDRVGRGTQETQYF.

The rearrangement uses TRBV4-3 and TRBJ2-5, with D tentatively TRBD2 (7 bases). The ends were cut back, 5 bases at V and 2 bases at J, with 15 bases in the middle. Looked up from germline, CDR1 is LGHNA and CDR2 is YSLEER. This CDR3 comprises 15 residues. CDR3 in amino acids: CASSARGGGQETQYF. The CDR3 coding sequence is TGCGCCAGCAGCGCCCGCGGGGGCGGTCAAGAGACCCAGTACTTC.

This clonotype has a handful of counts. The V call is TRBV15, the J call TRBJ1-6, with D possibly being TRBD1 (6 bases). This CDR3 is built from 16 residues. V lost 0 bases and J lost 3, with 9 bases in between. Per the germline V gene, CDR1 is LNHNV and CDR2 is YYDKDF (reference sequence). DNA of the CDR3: TGTGCCACCAGCAGAGATCCGACAGGCTATAATTCACCCCTCCACTTT. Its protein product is CATSRDPTGYNSPLHF.

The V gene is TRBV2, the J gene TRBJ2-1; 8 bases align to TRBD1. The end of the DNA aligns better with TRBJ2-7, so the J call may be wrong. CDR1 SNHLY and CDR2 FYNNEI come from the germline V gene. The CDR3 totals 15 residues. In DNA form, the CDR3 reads TGTGCCAGCAGTGAAGTAGGGGGACAGGCCTACGAGCAGTACTTC. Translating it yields CASSEVGGQAYEQYF.

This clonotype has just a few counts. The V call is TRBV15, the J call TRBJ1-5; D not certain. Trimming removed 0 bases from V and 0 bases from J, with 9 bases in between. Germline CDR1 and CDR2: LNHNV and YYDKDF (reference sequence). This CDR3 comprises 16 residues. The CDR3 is CATSRDRTVSNQPQHF. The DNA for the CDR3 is TGTGCCACCAGCAGAGATAGGACGGTTAGCAATCAGCCCCAGCATTTT. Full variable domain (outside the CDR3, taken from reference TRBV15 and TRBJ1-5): DAMVIQNPRYQVTQFGKPVTLSCSQTLNHNVMYWYQQKSSQAPKLLFHYYDKDFNNEADTPDNFQSRRPNTSFCFLDIRSPGLGDTAMYLCATSRDRTVSNQPQHFGDGTRLSIL.

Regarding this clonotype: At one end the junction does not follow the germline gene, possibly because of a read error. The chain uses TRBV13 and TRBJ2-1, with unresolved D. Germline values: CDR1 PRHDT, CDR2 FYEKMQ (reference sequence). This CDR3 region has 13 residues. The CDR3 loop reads CASSLLSSNEQFF. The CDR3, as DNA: TGTGCCAGCAGCTTACTATCCTCCAATGAGCAGTTCTTC.

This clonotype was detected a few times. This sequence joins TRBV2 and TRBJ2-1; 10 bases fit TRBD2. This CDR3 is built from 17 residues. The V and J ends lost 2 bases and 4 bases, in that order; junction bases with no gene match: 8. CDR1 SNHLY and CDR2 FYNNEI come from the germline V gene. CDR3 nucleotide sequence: TGTGCCAGCAGTGAAATGAGTCTAGCGGGAGCGTACAATGAGCAGTTCTTC. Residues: CASSEMSLAGAYNEQFF.

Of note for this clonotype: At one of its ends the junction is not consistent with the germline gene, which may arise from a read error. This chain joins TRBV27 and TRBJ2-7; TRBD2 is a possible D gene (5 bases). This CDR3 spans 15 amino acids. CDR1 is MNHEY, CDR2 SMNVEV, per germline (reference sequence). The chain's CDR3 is CASSLYWGAAYEQHF. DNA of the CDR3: TGTGCCAGCAGTTTATACTGGGGAGCGGCCTACGAGCAGCACTTC.

CDR3 residues: CASSLVPVTGNNEQFF. CDR3 nucleotides: TGTGCCAGCAGCCTAGTACCGGTGACAGGGAACAATGAGCAGTTCTTC. The rearrangement joins TRBV7-2 to TRBJ2-1; 7 nucleotides agree with TRBD1. CDR1 is SGHTA and CDR2 is FQGNSA in the germline V gene. This CDR3 is built from 16 residues. Trimming took 5 bases from V and 5 from J; bases not matched to a gene: 12.

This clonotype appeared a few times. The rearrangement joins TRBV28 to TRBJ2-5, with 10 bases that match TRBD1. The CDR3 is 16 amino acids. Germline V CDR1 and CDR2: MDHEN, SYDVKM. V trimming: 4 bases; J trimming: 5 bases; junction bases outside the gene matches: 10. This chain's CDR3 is CASSSTDRGRRETQYF. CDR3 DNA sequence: TGTGCCAGCAGTTCCACTGACAGGGGGCGCCGGGAGACCCAGTACTTC.

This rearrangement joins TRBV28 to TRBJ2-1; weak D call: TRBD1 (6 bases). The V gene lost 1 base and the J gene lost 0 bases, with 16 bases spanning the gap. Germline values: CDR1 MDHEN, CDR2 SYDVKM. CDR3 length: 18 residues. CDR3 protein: CASSLSRTGLSSYNEQFF. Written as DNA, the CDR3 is TGTGCCAGCAGTTTATCCCGAACAGGGCTAAGCTCCTACAATGAGCAGTTCTTC.

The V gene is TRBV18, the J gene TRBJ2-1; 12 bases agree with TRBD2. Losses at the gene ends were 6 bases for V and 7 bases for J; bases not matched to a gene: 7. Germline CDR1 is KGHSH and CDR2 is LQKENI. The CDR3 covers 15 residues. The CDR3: CASSPTSGGGNEQFF. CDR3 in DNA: TGTGCCAGCTCCCCGACTAGCGGGGGTGGGAATGAGCAGTTCTTC.

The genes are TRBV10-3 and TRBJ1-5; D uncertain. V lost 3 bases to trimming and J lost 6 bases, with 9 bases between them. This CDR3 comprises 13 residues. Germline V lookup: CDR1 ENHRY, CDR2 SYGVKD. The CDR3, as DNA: TGTGCCATCAGTGACGCCTTGACTCAGCCCCAGCATTTT. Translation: CAISDALTQPQHF.

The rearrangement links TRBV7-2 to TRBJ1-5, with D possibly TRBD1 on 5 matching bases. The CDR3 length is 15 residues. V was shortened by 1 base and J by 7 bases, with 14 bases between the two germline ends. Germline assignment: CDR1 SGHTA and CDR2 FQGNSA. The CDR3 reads CASSLDWGSGQPQHF. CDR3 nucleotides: TGTGCCAGCAGCTTAGACTGGGGGAGCGGGCAGCCCCAGCATTTT.

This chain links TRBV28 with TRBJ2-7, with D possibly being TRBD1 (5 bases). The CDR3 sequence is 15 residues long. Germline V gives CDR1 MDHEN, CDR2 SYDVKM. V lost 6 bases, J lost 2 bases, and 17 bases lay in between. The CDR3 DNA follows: TGTGCCAGCAGCCCAAGGGGTGCCGGAACCTACGAGCAGTACTTC. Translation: CASSPRGAGTYEQYF.

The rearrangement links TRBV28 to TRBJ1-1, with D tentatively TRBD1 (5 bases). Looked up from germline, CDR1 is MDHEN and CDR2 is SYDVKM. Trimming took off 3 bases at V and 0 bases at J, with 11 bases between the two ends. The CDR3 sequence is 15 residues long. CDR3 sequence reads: CASSLTAPVNTEAFF. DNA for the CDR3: TGTGCCAGCAGTTTGACAGCTCCTGTGAACACTGAAGCTTTCTTT.

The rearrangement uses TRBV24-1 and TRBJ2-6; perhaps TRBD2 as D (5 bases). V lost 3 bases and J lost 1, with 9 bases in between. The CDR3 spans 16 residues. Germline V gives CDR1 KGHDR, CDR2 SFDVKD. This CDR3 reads CATSDEPGSGANVLTF. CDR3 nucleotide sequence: TGTGCCACCAGTGATGAGCCGGGGTCTGGGGCCAACGTCCTGACTTTC.

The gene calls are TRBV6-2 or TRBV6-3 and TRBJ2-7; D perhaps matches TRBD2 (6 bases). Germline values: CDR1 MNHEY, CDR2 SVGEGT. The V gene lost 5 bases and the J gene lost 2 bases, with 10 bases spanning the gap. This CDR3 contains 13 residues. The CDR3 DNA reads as TGTGCCAGCAGTGGGACTGTAGCCTACGAGCAGTACTTC. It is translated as CASSGTVAYEQYF.